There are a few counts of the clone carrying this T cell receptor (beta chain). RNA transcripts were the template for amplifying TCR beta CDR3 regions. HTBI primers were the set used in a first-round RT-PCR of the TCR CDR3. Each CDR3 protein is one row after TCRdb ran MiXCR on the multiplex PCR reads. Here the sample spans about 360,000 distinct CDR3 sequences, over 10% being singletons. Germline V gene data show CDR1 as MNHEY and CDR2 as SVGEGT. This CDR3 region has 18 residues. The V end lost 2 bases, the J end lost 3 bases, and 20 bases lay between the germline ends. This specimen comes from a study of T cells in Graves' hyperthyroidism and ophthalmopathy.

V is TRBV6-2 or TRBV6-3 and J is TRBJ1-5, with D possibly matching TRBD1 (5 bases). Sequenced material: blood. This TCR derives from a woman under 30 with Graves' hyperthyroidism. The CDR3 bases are TGTGCCAGCAGTTACACCCTGGGGGGGGGTCCCTCCAATCAGCCCCAGCATTTT. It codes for CASSYTLGGGPSNQPQHF.